The clone carrying this T cell receptor (beta chain) showed up just once. These data are taken from a study of blood T cell repertoires in COVID-19. The germline gives CDR1 WNHNN, CDR2 SYGVQD (reference sequence). The ends lost 10 bases at V and 6 bases at J; junction bases unmatched: 6. The CDR3 length is 12 residues. As processed by the authors: Using reference gene primer amplification, nucleated cell counts were estimated. Measured with immunoSEQ multiplex PCR; TCRdb has only the in-frame clones, and not every one. V and J calls and clone size are given by that table; D and trimming were obtained from the DNA. The data contain some 220,000 clones, approximately 83% of them singletons.

Sequenced: peripheral blood. This chain uses TRBV10-1 with TRBJ1-2; 9 bases agree with TRBD1. This clonotype was obtained from a woman between 55 and 75 years old with acute or convalescent COVID-19. The CDR3 loop reads CATLDRGNGYTF. The CDR3 nucleotides are TGCGCCACCTTGGACAGGGGAAATGGCTACACCTTC.